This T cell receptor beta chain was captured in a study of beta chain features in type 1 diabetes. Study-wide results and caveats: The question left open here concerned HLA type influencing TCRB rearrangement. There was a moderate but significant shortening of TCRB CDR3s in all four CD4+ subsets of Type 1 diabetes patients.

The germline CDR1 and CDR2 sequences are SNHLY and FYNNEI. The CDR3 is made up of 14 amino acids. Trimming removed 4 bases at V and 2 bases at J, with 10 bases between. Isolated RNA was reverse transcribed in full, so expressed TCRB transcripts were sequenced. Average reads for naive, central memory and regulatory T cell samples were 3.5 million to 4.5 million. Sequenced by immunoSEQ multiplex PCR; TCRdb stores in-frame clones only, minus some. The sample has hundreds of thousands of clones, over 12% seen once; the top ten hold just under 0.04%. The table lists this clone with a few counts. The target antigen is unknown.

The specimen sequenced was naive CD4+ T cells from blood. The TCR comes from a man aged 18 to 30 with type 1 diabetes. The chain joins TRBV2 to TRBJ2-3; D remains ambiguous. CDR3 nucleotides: TGTGCCAGCAGTGTAAGAACTGTCACAGATACGCAGTATTTT. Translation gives CASSVRTVTDTQYF.